The 10 T cell receptor beta chains listed next were all sequenced from one sample in a study of CD8 T cells in ankylosing spondylitis. TCRdb called the 5' RACE reads again in MiXCR, with one record for every CDR3 protein. The sample lists about 130,000 distinct CDR3 sequences; 6.5% to 9% were seen once. The sequencing sample was made of blood, either unsorted or a sorted T cell fraction (not recorded which). All receptors come from a male donor with ankylosing spondylitis or in good health (not recorded which).

This clonotype has just a few counts. The chain uses TRBV7-2 and TRBJ1-2; TRBD1 agrees at 7 bases. The ends lost 5 bases at V and 3 bases at J; junction bases unmatched: 9. This CDR3 has 15 residues. The germline V gene encodes CDR1 SGHTA and CDR2 FQGNSA. The DNA for the CDR3 is TGTGCCAGCAGCCCAAGGACAGGCGCCCACTATGGCTACACCTTC. Protein sequence: CASSPRTGAHYGYTF.

This clonotype was seen many times. The gene calls are TRBV27 and TRBJ2-5, with D hard to call. Germline V lookup: CDR1 MNHEY, CDR2 SMNVEV (reference sequence). V shed 0 bases and J shed 0 bases, with 2 bases lying between them. The CDR3 contains 13 residues. CDR3 sequence (DNA): TGTGCCAGCAGTTTATCGTACCAAGAGACCCAGTACTTC. Its translation: CASSLSYQETQYF.

This clonotype was detected ten times or more. This chain joins TRBV27 and TRBJ2-7; D gene uncertain. Germline values: CDR1 MNHEY, CDR2 SMNVEV (reference sequence). The CDR3 consists of 13 residues. With 7 bases removed from V and 0 bases from J, the gap between germline ends came to 10 bases. CDR3 protein: CASTDTPSYEQYF. CDR3 sequence (DNA): TGTGCCAGCACCGACACCCCCTCCTACGAGCAGTACTTC.

This sequence joins TRBV7-2 and TRBJ1-2; 9 nucleotides match TRBD1. Unmatched junction bases numbered 11, after V lost 1 base and J lost 8 bases. The CDR3 loop spans 16 amino acids. CDR1 and CDR2 (germline): SGHTA, FQGNSA. CDR3 amino acids: CASSLVMGQGAGGYTF. For the CDR3, the DNA is TGTGCCAGCAGCTTAGTAATGGGACAGGGCGCGGGCGGCTACACCTTC.

The chain links TRBV7-3 to TRBJ2-1; TRBD1 matches 7 bases. Germline V gene sequence: CDR1 SGHTA, CDR2 FQGTGA. This CDR3 is built from 14 residues. J was trimmed by 9 bases and V by 4 bases; bases with no gene match: 9. The CDR3 reads CASSSKPGGAEQFF. Here the CDR3 DNA reads TGTGCCAGCAGCTCGAAGCCAGGGGGAGCTGAGCAGTTCTTC.

This clonotype was recorded many times. V gene TRBV7-2 combines with J gene TRBJ2-3; the match to TRBD2 covers 8 bases. CDR1 and CDR2 (germline): SGHTA, FQGNSA. The CDR3 sequence is 15 residues long. V was clipped by 1 base and J by 3 bases; unmatched bases: 3. The CDR3 region is CASSLGSGRTDTQYF. In DNA form, the CDR3 reads TGTGCCAGCAGCTTAGGGAGCGGGAGAACAGATACGCAGTATTTT.

This clonotype was seen repeatedly, ten times or more. V gene TRBV20-1 combines with J gene TRBJ2-1, with 9 bases identical to TRBD2. Germline-derived CDR1 and CDR2 are DFQATT and SNEGSKA (reference sequence). Germline trimming cut 6 bases from V and 7 bases from J; bases unmatched to any gene: 13. The CDR3 spans 15 residues. Here the CDR3 reads CSARASSGGPNEQFF. The CDR3 DNA sequence: TGCAGTGCAAGGGCGAGTAGCGGGGGACCAAATGAGCAGTTCTTC.

This clonotype has a count of ten or more. The chain recombines TRBV12-3 or TRBV12-4 with TRBJ1-4, with unresolved D. Trimming took off 6 bases at V and 5 bases at J, with 7 bases between the two ends. The CDR3 has 12 amino acids. CDR3 residues: CASSSLNEKLFF. The DNA for the CDR3 is TGTGCCAGCAGCTCCCTCAATGAAAAACTGTTTTTT.

This clonotype was seen many times. The chain recombines TRBV29-1 with TRBJ2-1, with 9 bases that match TRBD1. Germline CDR1 and CDR2: SQVTM and ANQGSEA. J gave up 4 bases and V 7 bases, and 11 bases lay outside the gene matches. The CDR3 sequence is 15 residues long. This CDR3 is CSASPRDRVYNEQFF. In DNA form, the CDR3 reads TGCAGCGCCTCCCCCAGGGACAGGGTTTACAATGAGCAGTTCTTC.

The V gene is TRBV28, the J gene TRBJ1-3; no definite D call. CDR1 and CDR2 (germline): MDHEN, SYDVKM. The CDR3 totals 12 residues. Deletions cut 7 bases from V and 2 bases from J, with 6 bases between. CDR3 sequence (DNA): TGTGCCAGCACCGGGACTGGAAACACCATATATTTT. It yields the protein CASTGTGNTIYF. Variable domain in full (rest from reference TRBV28 and TRBJ1-3): DVKVTQSSRYLVKRTGEKVFLECVQDMDHENMFWYRQDPGLGLRLIYFSYDVKMKEKGDIPEGYSVSREKKERFSLILESASTNQTSMYLCASTGTGNTIYFGEGSWLTVV.